Below are 22 T cell receptor beta chains sequenced from a single sample in a study of blood T cell repertoires in COVID-19. Assay: immunoSEQ multiplex PCR; the TCRdb copy retains only in-frame clones and omits some. In the table there are roughly 120,000 clones, roughly 90% of which are singletons. Material: peripheral blood. Every receptor here comes from a man in his 60s with COVID-19, enrolled during active disease.

This chain uses TRBV5-1 with TRBJ2-3; TRBD2 aligns across 8 bases. Germline V gene sequence: CDR1 SGHRS, CDR2 YFSETQ. V dropped 4 bases and J dropped 2; count of bases not matched to a gene: 6. The CDR3 spans 15 residues. In DNA, the CDR3 is TGCGCCAGCAGCCGGGGACTAGGTAACACAGATACGCAGTATTTT. Amino acids: CASSRGLGNTDTQYF.

This clone was observed a few times. The J gene is TRBJ1-3, the V gene TRBV11-1; possible D gene TRBD1, 6 bases. Germline CDR1 reads SGHAT; CDR2 reads FQDESV (reference sequence). Trimming shortened V by 5 bases and J by 0 bases, and 14 bases separated the two germline ends. CDR3 length: 16 amino acids. CDR3 protein: CASSRGQPLSGNTIYF. CDR3 in DNA: TGTGCCAGCAGCCGAGGACAGCCGCTCTCTGGAAACACCATATATTTT.

The chain couples TRBV27 to TRBJ2-1; 10 positions agree with TRBD2. Germline V lookup: CDR1 MNHEY, CDR2 SMNVEV (reference sequence). The V segment lost 8 bases and the J segment 3 bases; nucleotides outside the gene matches: 7. The CDR3 length is 15 residues. The CDR3 nucleotides are TGTGCCAGCTCAGCGGGAGGGCCCGGCTACAATGAGCAGTTCTTC. It encodes CASSAGGPGYNEQFF.

The chain employs TRBV2 and TRBJ1-6; D ambiguous. This CDR3 region has 11 residues. Deletions cut 7 bases from V and 7 bases from J, with 5 bases between. From germline, CDR1 is SNHLY and CDR2 FYNNEI. The DNA for the CDR3 is TGTGCCAGCATGCGAAATTCACCCCTCCACTTT. This codes for CASMRNSPLHF.

This clone was picked up a small number of times. This chain uses TRBV10-3 with TRBJ2-2; D not resolved. Germline V gene sequence: CDR1 ENHRY, CDR2 SYGVKD. Trimming took 3 bases from V and 7 from J, leaving 12 bases between them. This CDR3 comprises 14 residues. The chain's CDR3 is CAISERPDNGELFF. CDR3 DNA sequence: TGTGCCATCAGTGAACGACCAGACAACGGGGAGCTGTTTTTT.

The rearrangement links TRBV7-3 to TRBJ1-2; 11 bases fit TRBD1. Germline trimming cut 3 bases from V and 8 bases from J; bases unmatched to any gene: 8. The CDR3 is 15 residues long. The germline CDR1 and CDR2 sequences are SGHTA and FQGTGA. The CDR3 sequence is CASSLEGDRGNGYTF. CDR3 DNA: TGTGCCAGCAGCTTGGAGGGGGACAGGGGGAACGGCTACACCTTC. The entire variable domain, with the rest obtained from reference TRBV7-3 and TRBJ1-2, is as follows: GAGVSQTPSNKVTEKGKYVELRCDPISGHTALYWYRQSLGQGPEFLIYFQGTGAADDSGLPNDRFFAVRPEGSVSTLKIQRTERGDSAVYLCASSLEGDRGNGYTFGSGTRLTVV.

As DNA, the CDR3 is TGTGCCAGCAGCGAGGGACAGGGGCCGGAGACCCAGTACTTC. Protein product: CASSEGQGPETQYF. J is TRBJ2-5 and V is TRBV5-4; 10 nucleotides line up with TRBD1. The trim removed 4 bases at V and 5 bases at J, leaving 5 bases unmatched. CDR3 length equals 14 residues. The germline CDR1 and CDR2 sequences are SGHNT and YYREEE (reference sequence).

The CDR3 DNA is TGTGCCAGTAGTACCAGAACTAGCGCATCTGGCCCAGATACGCAGTATTTT. Translation: CASSTRTSASGPDTQYF. The chain uses TRBV19 and TRBJ2-3, with 7 bases lining up with TRBD2. V lost 4 bases and J lost 4; bases outside the gene matches: 14. This CDR3 is 17 amino acids long. Germline CDR1 is LNHDA and CDR2 is SQIVND (reference sequence).

This chain uses TRBV15 with TRBJ2-5; TRBD2 matches 8 bases. Germline CDR1 is LNHNV and CDR2 is YYDKDF (reference sequence). Trimming took 0 bases from V and 1 from J; bases not matched to a gene: 10. This CDR3 has 18 amino acids. CDR3 region: CATSRDSRVAGSQETQYF. DNA of the CDR3: TGTGCCACCAGCAGAGATAGTCGGGTAGCGGGGTCCCAAGAGACCCAGTACTTC.

V usage is TRBV2 and J usage is TRBJ2-7, with TRBD1 identical over 7 bases. The CDR3 is made up of 14 amino acids. Germline V CDR1 and CDR2: SNHLY, FYNNEI. The J segment lost 0 bases and the V segment lost 5 bases, leaving 4 bases of the junction unmatched. This chain's CDR3 is CASSPTGSSYEQYF. CDR3 in DNA: TGTGCCAGCAGTCCGACAGGGAGCTCCTACGAGCAGTACTTC.

The DNA for the CDR3 is TGTGCCAGTAGTAGCCTAGGTCTTTTTCCCAGTAATGAGCAGTTCTTC. This encodes CASSSLGLFPSNEQFF. V usage is TRBV19 and J usage is TRBJ2-1; no clear D. Trimming removed 4 bases from V and 7 bases from J, with 20 bases in between. CDR1 is LNHDA and CDR2 is SQIVND in the germline V gene (reference sequence). The CDR3 extends over 16 amino acids.

This chain links TRBV7-9 with TRBJ2-3, with D tentatively TRBD1 (7 bases). The CDR3 is made up of 15 amino acids. The V end lost 0 bases, the J end lost 6 bases, and 13 bases lay between the germline ends. The V gene's germline CDR1 is SEHNR and CDR2 FQNEAQ (reference sequence). This chain's CDR3 is CASSLAPPGGDTQYF. CDR3 in DNA: TGTGCCAGCAGCTTAGCTCCCCCAGGGGGGGATACGCAGTATTTT.

The V and J genes are TRBV14 and TRBJ2-1, with TRBD2 as a possible D gene (5 bases). The V end lost 0 bases, the J end lost 15 bases, and 12 bases lay between the germline ends. The germline gives CDR1 SGHDN, CDR2 FVKESK. The CDR3 is made up of 12 amino acids. The CDR3 bases are TGTGCCAGCAGCCAAGACGGTCGCGGGTCGTTCTTC. This sequence encodes CASSQDGRGSFF. The full variable domain, in which reference TRBV14 and TRBJ2-1 provide the parts outside the CDR3, is EAGVTQFPSHSVIEKGQTVTLRCDPISGHDNLYWYRRVMGKEIKFLLHFVKESKQDESGMPNNRFLAERTGGTYSTLKVQPAELEDSGVYFCASSQDGRGSFFGPGTRLTVL.

In DNA form, the CDR3 reads TGCAGCGCCCTAGGACTAGCGGGACCGAAAAATACCTACAATGAGCAGTTCTTC. Translated, it gives CSALGLAGPKNTYNEQFF. The chain carries TRBV29-1 and TRBJ2-1, with TRBD2 identical over 12 bases. Germline V gene lookup returns CDR1 SQVTM and CDR2 ANQGSEA. The CDR3 has 18 amino acids. V shed 7 bases, J shed 2 bases, and the junction held 15 bases outside the gene matches.

The chain has TRBV5-1 and TRBJ2-5; D unresolved. The V end was cut by 1 base, the J end by 3 bases, with 10 bases between. This CDR3 has 14 residues. Germline V lookup: CDR1 SGHRS, CDR2 YFSETQ. The CDR3 DNA follows: TGCGCCAGCAGCTTGTTTGAACGGGAAGAGACCCAGTACTTC. Translating gives CASSLFEREETQYF.

This clone was detected only once. This rearrangement joins TRBV4-2 to TRBJ2-2; TRBD1 matches at 8 bases. The CDR3 sequence is 16 residues long. Germline V gene data show CDR1 as LGHNA and CDR2 as YNFKEQ. V shed 9 bases and J 1 base; nucleotides not matched to a gene: 10. Written as DNA, the CDR3 is TGTGCCAGTACCCATCGGGGGACAGGGAACACCGGGGAGCTGTTTTTT. Its translation is CASTHRGTGNTGELFF.

The chain carries TRBV4-3 and TRBJ2-7; the match to TRBD2 covers 12 bases. The CDR3 spans 16 residues. Unmatched junction bases numbered 7, after V lost 1 base and J lost 6 bases. Looked up from germline, CDR1 is LGHNA and CDR2 is YSLEER. The CDR3 DNA sequence: TGCGCCAGCAGCCAAGCCGGACTAGCGGGAATTTCCGAGCAGTACTTC. Translating gives CASSQAGLAGISEQYF.

CDR3 in DNA: TGTGCCAGCGAACAGGGAAGGAGCACAGATACGCAGTATTTT. Translation gives CASEQGRSTDTQYF. The genes are TRBV5-4 and TRBJ2-3; possibly TRBD1 for D (6 bases). The CDR3 is 14 amino acids. The germline gives CDR1 SGHNT, CDR2 YYREEE (reference sequence). The V gene lost 7 bases and the J gene lost 0 bases, with 12 bases spanning the gap.

In regard to this clone: Other nucleotide sequences from this sample produce the same CDR3. The chain carries TRBV5-1 and TRBJ1-4; a possible D gene is TRBD1 (5 bases). The CDR3 spans 14 residues. Per the germline V gene, CDR1 is SGHRS and CDR2 is YFSETQ. With 1 base removed from V and 5 bases from J, the gap between germline ends came to 9 bases. The CDR3 protein is CASSLTGENEKLFF. The CDR3 DNA reads as TGCGCCAGCAGCTTGACAGGCGAGAATGAAAAACTGTTTTTT.

The chain combines TRBV5-1 with TRBJ2-3; possibly TRBD2 for D (6 bases). Germline V gene sequence: CDR1 SGHRS, CDR2 YFSETQ. Trimming stripped 3 bases from V and 2 bases from J, with 13 bases between. The CDR3 consists of 15 residues. CDR3 amino acids: CASSSYGSPTDTQYF. The CDR3 DNA is TGCGCCAGCAGCTCGTACGGGAGCCCCACAGATACGCAGTATTTT.

This clone was observed once. This chain joins TRBV6-1 and TRBJ1-3; D is uncertain. V gave up 0 bases and J gave up 0 bases, with 15 bases separating them. Germline CDR1 MNHNS, CDR2 SASEGT. CDR3 length equals 18 residues. CDR3 sequence reads: CASSEALFWESSGNTIYF. CDR3 coding DNA: TGTGCCAGCAGTGAAGCGCTATTTTGGGAGAGCTCTGGAAACACCATATATTTT.

V usage is TRBV5-3 and J usage is TRBJ2-1; 7 nucleotides align to TRBD1. TRBV5-3 is identified as an open reading frame with a role that is uncertain. This CDR3 is 14 amino acids long. Trimming took 4 bases from V and 5 from J; bases not matched to a gene: 6. The CDR3 coding sequence is TGTGCCAGAAGCCTGAATGGGACAGACAATGAGCAGTTCTTC. It is translated as CARSLNGTDNEQFF.